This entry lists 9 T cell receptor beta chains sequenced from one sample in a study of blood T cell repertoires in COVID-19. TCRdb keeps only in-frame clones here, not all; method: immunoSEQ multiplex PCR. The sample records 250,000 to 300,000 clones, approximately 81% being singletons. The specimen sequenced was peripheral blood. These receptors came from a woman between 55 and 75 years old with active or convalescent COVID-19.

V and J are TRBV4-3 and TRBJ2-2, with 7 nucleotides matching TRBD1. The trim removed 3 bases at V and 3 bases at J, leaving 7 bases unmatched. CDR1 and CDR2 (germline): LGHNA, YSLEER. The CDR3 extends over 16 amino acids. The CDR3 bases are TGCGCCAGCAGCCAGGCCCTGGGACAGTACACCGGGGAGCTGTTTTTT. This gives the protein CASSQALGQYTGELFF.

In nucleotides, the CDR3 is TGTGCCAGCAGCGTCGACAGACAACACTCTGGAAACACCATATATTTT. Encoded protein: CASSVDRQHSGNTIYF. The J gene is TRBJ1-3, the V gene TRBV9, with D possibly matching TRBD1 (5 bases). The CDR3 has 16 amino acids. The V gene's germline CDR1 is SGDLS and CDR2 YYNGEE. V was pared by 2 bases and J by 0 bases, with 12 bases between. The full variable domain, with the rest looked up from reference TRBV9 and TRBJ1-3, is DSGVTQTPKHLITATGQRVTLRCSPRSGDLSVYWYQQSLDQGLQFLIQYYNGEERAKGNILERFSAQQFPDLHSELNLSSLELGDSALYFCASSVDRQHSGNTIYFGEGSWLTVV.

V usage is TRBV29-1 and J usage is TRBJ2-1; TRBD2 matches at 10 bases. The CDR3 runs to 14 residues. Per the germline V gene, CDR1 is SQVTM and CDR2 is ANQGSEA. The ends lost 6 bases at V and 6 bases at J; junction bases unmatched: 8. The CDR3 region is CSVNRGLAINEQFF. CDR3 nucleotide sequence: TGCAGCGTCAATCGGGGACTAGCGATCAATGAGCAGTTCTTC.

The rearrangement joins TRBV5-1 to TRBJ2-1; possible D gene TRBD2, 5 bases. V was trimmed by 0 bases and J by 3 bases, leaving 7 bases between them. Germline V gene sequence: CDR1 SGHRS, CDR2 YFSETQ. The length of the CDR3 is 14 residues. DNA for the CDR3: TGCGCCAGCAGCTTGGAAGCGGTCTACAATGAGCAGTTCTTC. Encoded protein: CASSLEAVYNEQFF.

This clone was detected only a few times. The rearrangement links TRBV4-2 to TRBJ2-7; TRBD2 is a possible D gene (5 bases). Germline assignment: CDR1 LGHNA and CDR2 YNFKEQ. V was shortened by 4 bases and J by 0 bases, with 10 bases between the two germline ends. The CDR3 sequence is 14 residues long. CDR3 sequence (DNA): TGTGCCAGCAGCCGGACCCGGGACTCCTACGAGCAGTACTTC. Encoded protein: CASSRTRDSYEQYF.

The CDR3 is CASSLTAINQPQHF. The CDR3 coding sequence is TGTGCCAGCAGCTTGACAGCTATCAATCAGCCCCAGCATTTT. This chain links TRBV7-2 with TRBJ1-5; the D gene is possibly TRBD1 (5 bases). V shed 3 bases and J shed 3 bases, with 9 bases lying between them. Germline CDR1 and CDR2: SGHTA and FQGNSA. The CDR3 is made up of 14 amino acids.

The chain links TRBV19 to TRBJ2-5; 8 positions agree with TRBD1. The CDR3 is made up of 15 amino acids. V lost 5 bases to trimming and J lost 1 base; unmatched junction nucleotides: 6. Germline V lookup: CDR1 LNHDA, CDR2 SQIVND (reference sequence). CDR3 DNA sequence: TGTGCCAGTAGTCCAACGACAGGGGTCCAAGAGACCCAGTACTTC. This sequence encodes CASSPTTGVQETQYF.

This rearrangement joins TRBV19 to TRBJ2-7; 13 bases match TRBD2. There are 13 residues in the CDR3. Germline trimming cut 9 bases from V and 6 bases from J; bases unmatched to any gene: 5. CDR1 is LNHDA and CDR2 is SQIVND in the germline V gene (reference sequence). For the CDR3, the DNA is TGTGCCAGCAGCGGACTAGCGGGGGTCGAGCAGTACTTC. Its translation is CASSGLAGVEQYF. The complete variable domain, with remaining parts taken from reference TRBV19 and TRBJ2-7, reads DGGITQSPKYLFRKEGQNVTLSCEQNLNHDAMYWYRQDPGQGLRLIYYSQIVNDFQKGDIAEGYSVSREKKESFPLTVTSAQKNPTAFYLCASSGLAGVEQYFGPGTRLTVT.

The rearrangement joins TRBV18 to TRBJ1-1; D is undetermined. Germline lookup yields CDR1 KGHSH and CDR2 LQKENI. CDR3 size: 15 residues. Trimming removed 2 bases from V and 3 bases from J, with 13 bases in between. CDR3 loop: CASSPDAGQDTEAFF. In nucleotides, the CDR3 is TGTGCCAGCTCACCAGATGCGGGTCAGGACACTGAAGCTTTCTTT.